The source of this TCR beta chain is a study of Ad26.COV2.S vaccination and SARS-CoV-2 variants. Study details: Ad26.COV2.S shots went into the muscle once or twice, 56 days apart.

Assay: immunoSEQ multiplex PCR; the TCRdb copy retains only in-frame clones and omits some. The profile shows some 350,000 clones, 90% of them singletons. General study points: Measurement of non-spike TCR breadth gave similar results in vaccine and placebo recipients.

The treatment here: 15 to 20 received Ad26.COV2.S at low or high dose, single or two shots; about 5 received placebo; per-sample allocation not given. Collection of samples fell on day 63 after the first vaccine or placebo injection. Boston provided a donor who was an adult aged 18-55 years. The shot given was an Ad26 vector that makes Wuhan-strain SARS-CoV-2 spike. CDR3 length equals 16 residues. The germline gives CDR1 LGHDT, CDR2 YNNKEL (reference sequence). The ends were cut back, 0 bases at V and 2 bases at J, with 10 bases in the middle. Concerning this clone: The antigen is unknown.

The chain recombines TRBV3-1 (or the pseudogene TRBV3-2) with TRBJ1-4; D unclear. The clonotype originates from a person aged 18 to 65 who received the Ad26.COV2.S COVID-19 vaccine or a placebo. The sequencing here drew on peripheral blood, taken in a trial of Ad26.COV2.S vaccine versus placebo. The CDR3 loop is CASSQDEVQTNEKLFF. In DNA, the CDR3 is TGTGCCAGCAGCCAAGATGAGGTACAGACTAATGAAAAACTGTTTTTT.